This TCR beta chain was sequenced in a study of somatic mutations in cytotoxic T cells in rheumatoid arthritis. Study-wide context: Patient blood (approximately 31 ml EDTA) was taken immediately after diagnosis and before treatment. Study-wide results and caveats: Patients with a largest CD8+ clone exceeding 20% of CD8+ cells numbered about an eighth of the roughly 60.

Germline values: CDR1 SGHNT, CDR2 YYREEE (reference sequence). The CDR3 loop spans 12 amino acids. Between the trimmed V and J ends, which lost 5 bases and 4 bases, there was a span of 9 bases. A remark on this clone: Antigen: not known.

TCRdb keeps only in-frame clones here, not all; method: immunoSEQ multiplex PCR. The sample lists approximately 17,000 clones, about four fifths seen once, with roughly a fifth in the top ten. The source material was CD8+ T cells sorted from blood. This TCR was sampled from an adult with rheumatoid arthritis. The rearrangement joins TRBV5-4 to TRBJ1-1, with a weak D call TRBD1 (5 bases). The CDR3 protein is CASSAGGTEAFF. The CDR3 DNA reads as TGTGCCAGCAGTGCGGGGGGCACTGAAGCTTTCTTT. Full variable domain (rest looked up from reference TRBV5-4 and TRBJ1-1): ETGVTQSPTHLIKTRGQQVTLRCSSQSGHNTVSWYQQALGQGPQFIFQYYREEENGRGNFPPRFSGLQFPNYSSELNVNALELDDSALYLCASSAGGTEAFFGQGTRLTVV.